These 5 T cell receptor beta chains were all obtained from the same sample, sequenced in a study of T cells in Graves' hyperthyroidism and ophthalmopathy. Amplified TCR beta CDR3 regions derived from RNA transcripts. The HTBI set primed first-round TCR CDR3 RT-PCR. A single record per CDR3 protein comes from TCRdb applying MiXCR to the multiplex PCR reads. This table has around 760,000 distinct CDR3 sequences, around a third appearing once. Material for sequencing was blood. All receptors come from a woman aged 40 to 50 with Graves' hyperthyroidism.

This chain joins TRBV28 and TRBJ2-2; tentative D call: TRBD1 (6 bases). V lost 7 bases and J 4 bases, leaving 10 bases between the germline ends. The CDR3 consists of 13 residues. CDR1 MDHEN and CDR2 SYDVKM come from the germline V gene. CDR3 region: CASTPGATGELFF. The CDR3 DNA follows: TGTGCCAGCACCCCAGGGGCCACCGGGGAGCTGTTTTTT.

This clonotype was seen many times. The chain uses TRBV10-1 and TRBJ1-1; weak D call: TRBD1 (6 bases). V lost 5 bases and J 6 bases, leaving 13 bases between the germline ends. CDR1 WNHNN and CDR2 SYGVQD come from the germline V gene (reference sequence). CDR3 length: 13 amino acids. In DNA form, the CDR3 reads TGCGCCAGCAGTCAGAAAGGGGGACCTGAAGCTTTCTTT. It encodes CASSQKGGPEAFF.

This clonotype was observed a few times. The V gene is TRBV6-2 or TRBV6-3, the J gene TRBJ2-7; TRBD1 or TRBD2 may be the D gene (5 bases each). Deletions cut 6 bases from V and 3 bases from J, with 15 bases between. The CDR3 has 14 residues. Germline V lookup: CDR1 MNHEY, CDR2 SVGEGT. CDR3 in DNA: TGTGCCAGCAGCTTGTCCGGGACCCTCTACGAGCAGTACTTC. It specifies CASSLSGTLYEQYF.

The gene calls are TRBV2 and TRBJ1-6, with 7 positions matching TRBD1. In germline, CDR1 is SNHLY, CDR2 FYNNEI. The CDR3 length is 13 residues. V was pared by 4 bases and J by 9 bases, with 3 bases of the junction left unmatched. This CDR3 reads CASSAGGGSPLHF. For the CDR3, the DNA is TGTGCCAGCAGTGCAGGGGGTGGTTCACCCCTCCACTTT.

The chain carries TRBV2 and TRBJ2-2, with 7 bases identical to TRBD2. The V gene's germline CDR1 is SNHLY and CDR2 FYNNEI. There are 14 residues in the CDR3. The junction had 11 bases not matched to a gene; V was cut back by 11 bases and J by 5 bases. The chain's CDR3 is CACRSFGGTGELFF. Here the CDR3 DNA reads TGTGCCTGCCGGAGTTTCGGGGGGACCGGGGAGCTGTTTTTT.